This T cell receptor (beta chain) is drawn from a study of control samples from healthy donors and cancer patients. Assay: immunoSEQ multiplex PCR; the TCRdb copy retains only in-frame clones and omits some. The sample yields fewer than 500,000 clones, roughly 90% seen once. The sequenced material came from PBMCs. The clonotype originates from a man aged 40-49 years with head and neck cancer.

The DNA for the CDR3 is TGCGCCAGCAGTGAGGCCAGGGCGAACACTGAAGCTTTCTTT. Amino acids: CASSEARANTEAFF. The chain has TRBV10-1 and TRBJ1-1; tentative D call: TRBD1 (5 bases). V lost 2 bases and J 1 base, leaving 8 bases between the germline ends. The CDR3 is 14 amino acids. Germline V gene sequence: CDR1 WNHNN, CDR2 SYGVQD (reference sequence).